This passage covers 17 T cell receptor beta chains from one sample sequenced in a study of early T cells in non-severe SARS-CoV-2 infection. Each CDR3 protein is one row after TCRdb ran MiXCR on the 5' RACE reads. The data contain 34,000 or so distinct CDR3 sequences, roughly 9.2% of them singletons. Sequencing input: whole blood. The receptors were sampled from an adult who was a healthcare worker with PCR-confirmed SARS-CoV-2 infection or an uninfected control (not recorded which).

This clonotype was seen many times. This sequence joins TRBV6-2 or TRBV6-3 and TRBJ2-3; D is uncertain. Germline V CDR1 and CDR2: MNHEY, SVGEGT. The V end was cut by 5 bases, the J end by 5 bases, with 5 bases between. This CDR3 contains 11 residues. CDR3 amino acids: CASSDEDTQYF. In DNA, the CDR3 is TGTGCCAGCAGTGACGAAGATACGCAGTATTTT.

This clonotype was seen many times. The chain uses TRBV4-3 and TRBJ1-4; D is ambiguous. V lost 1 base and J lost 12, with 18 bases in between. CDR1 is LGHNA, CDR2 YSLEER, per germline. The CDR3 extends over 15 amino acids. CDR3 loop: CASSQAQLDSTELFF. The CDR3 bases are TGCGCCAGCAGCCAAGCCCAGCTCGACTCGACGGAACTGTTTTTT.

The sample holds many counts of this clonotype. The chain is built from TRBV3-1 and TRBJ2-1; no definite D call. Germline values: CDR1 LGHDT, CDR2 YNNKEL (reference sequence). With 1 base removed from V and 5 bases from J, the gap between germline ends came to 9 bases. This CDR3 comprises 14 residues. The CDR3 DNA is TGTGCCAGCAGCCAAGTAGTGGATAACAATGAGCAGTTCTTC. Encoded protein: CASSQVVDNNEQFF.

This clonotype was detected many times. The chain recombines TRBV6-2 or TRBV6-3 with TRBJ1-6; 7 bases line up with TRBD1. From germline, CDR1 is MNHEY and CDR2 SVGEGT. The CDR3 contains 17 residues. J lost 6 bases, V lost 6 bases, and 14 bases had no gene match. The CDR3 loop is CASRPDHRQGGNSPLHF. The DNA for the CDR3 is TGTGCCAGCAGACCCGACCACCGACAGGGAGGTAATTCACCCCTCCACTTT.

The rearrangement links TRBV27 to TRBJ2-7, with 7 bases that match TRBD1. CDR3 length: 15 residues. Germline-derived CDR1 and CDR2 are MNHEY and SMNVEV (reference sequence). V shed 2 bases and J 0 bases; nucleotides not matched to a gene: 4. The CDR3, as DNA: TGTGCCAGCAGTTTAGAACAGGGGAGCTCCTACGAGCAGTACTTC. Translation: CASSLEQGSSYEQYF.

This clonotype was observed many times. This chain uses TRBV4-3 with TRBJ1-1; D gene ambiguous. V was clipped by 0 bases and J by 5 bases, with 10 bases between them. The CDR3 covers 14 residues. Germline V CDR1 and CDR2: LGHNA, YSLEER. Here the CDR3 DNA reads TGCGCCAGCAGCCAAGATGCGCGATCAACTGAAGCTTTCTTT. This sequence encodes CASSQDARSTEAFF.

This clonotype was counted a few times. The V call is TRBV11-2, the J call TRBJ2-1; 7 bases fit TRBD2. J was trimmed by 7 bases and V by 5 bases; bases with no gene match: 8. In germline, CDR1 is SGHAT, CDR2 FQNNGV. This CDR3 spans 14 amino acids. In DNA, the CDR3 is TGTGCCAGCAGCCCCCGGGTGGGGGGGAATGAGCAGTTCTTC. As protein: CASSPRVGGNEQFF.

This clonotype was counted many times. The chain is built from TRBV5-4 and TRBJ2-3; no reliable D call. The germline V gene has CDR1 SGHNT and CDR2 YYREEE (reference sequence). V lost 0 bases, J lost 0 bases, and 2 bases lay in between. The CDR3 spans 13 residues. The CDR3 DNA reads TGTGCCAGCAGCTTGGGCAGCACAGATACGCAGTATTTT. Protein product: CASSLGSTDTQYF.

This clonotype has just a few counts. The CDR3 region is CASRPRPGQGGEEQYF. As DNA, the CDR3 is TGTGCCAGCAGACCCCGACCTGGACAGGGAGGGGAAGAGCAGTACTTC. The rearrangement joins TRBV5-5 to TRBJ2-7, with D perhaps matching TRBD1 (8 bases). Trimming pared 5 bases from V and 7 bases from J, leaving 25 bases between. This CDR3 is built from 16 residues. Germline-derived CDR1 and CDR2 are SGHKS and YYEKEE (reference sequence). The variable domain in full, with the rest retrieved from reference TRBV5-5 and TRBJ2-7, is DAGVTQSPTHLIKTRGQQVTLRCSPISGHKSVSWYQQVLGQGPQFIFQYYEKEERGRGNFPDRFSARQFPNYSSELNVNALLLGDSALYLCASRPRPGQGGEEQYFGPGTRLTVT.

This clonotype came up a few times. The chain couples TRBV5-5 to TRBJ2-7, with D perhaps TRBD1 (6 bases). Germline-derived CDR1 and CDR2 are SGHKS and YYEKEE (reference sequence). This CDR3 has 13 residues. Trimming removed 3 bases from V and 6 bases from J, with 13 bases in between. This CDR3 reads CASSSTGRGEQYF. CDR3 sequence (DNA): TGTGCCAGCAGCTCGACAGGAAGGGGCGAGCAGTACTTC.

This clonotype has a handful of counts. The CDR3 loop reads CASRGDGYEQYF. The CDR3 nucleotides are TGTGCCAGCAGGGGGGACGGATACGAGCAGTACTTC. V is TRBV6-5 and J is TRBJ2-7; D is perhaps TRBD1 or TRBD2 (5 bases each). From germline, CDR1 is MNHEY and CDR2 SVGAGI. V was pared by 6 bases and J by 4 bases, with 10 bases between. This CDR3 region has 12 residues.

The table lists this clonotype with many counts. The CDR3 sequence: CASHTLGGTDTQYF. As DNA, the CDR3 is TGTGCCAGCCATACGCTCGGGGGCACAGATACGCAGTATTTT. The rearrangement links TRBV19 to TRBJ2-3; a weak D match, TRBD2 (5 bases). The CDR3 extends over 14 amino acids. Deletions cut 9 bases from V and 1 base from J, with 14 bases between. The germline V gene encodes CDR1 LNHDA and CDR2 SQIVND (reference sequence).

The table lists this clonotype with many counts. The V and J genes are TRBV5-4 and TRBJ2-5, with a possible D match to TRBD1 (5 bases). V was cut by 7 bases and J by 0 bases, with 16 bases left in between. Per the germline V gene, CDR1 is SGHNT and CDR2 is YYREEE (reference sequence). CDR3 length: 15 residues. The CDR3 DNA is TGTGCCAGCCGACCGGACATACGGTACCAAGAGACCCAGTACTTC. Translation gives CASRPDIRYQETQYF.

This clonotype was seen only a few times. V gene TRBV10-2 combines with J gene TRBJ1-1; D call uncertain. This CDR3 spans 15 amino acids. Germline CDR1 and CDR2: WSHSY and SAAADI. The V end lost 7 bases, the J end lost 1 base, and 16 bases lay between the germline ends. In nucleotides, the CDR3 is TGCGCCAGCACAGTAACGGGGATTACGAACACTGAAGCTTTCTTT. This translates into CASTVTGITNTEAFF.

This clonotype has a count of ten or more. The genes are TRBV7-2 and TRBJ2-5; weak D call: TRBD2 (6 bases). V shed 3 bases and J shed 5 bases, with 10 bases lying between them. This CDR3 comprises 13 residues. From germline, CDR1 is SGHTA and CDR2 FQGNSA. CDR3 sequence: CASSFGGGETQYF. The CDR3 DNA follows: TGTGCCAGCAGCTTCGGGGGTGGCGAGACCCAGTACTTC.

This clonotype was seen ten or more times. V is TRBV5-6 and J is TRBJ1-5; D gene ambiguous. V lost 0 bases and J 0 bases, leaving 13 bases between the germline ends. Germline CDR1 and CDR2: SGHDT and YYEEEE. The CDR3 extends over 17 amino acids. The CDR3 sequence: CASSLARVKDSNQPQHF. The CDR3 coding sequence is TGTGCCAGCAGCTTGGCTCGGGTCAAGGATAGCAATCAGCCCCAGCATTTT.

This clonotype was seen a single time. V usage is TRBV29-1 and J usage is TRBJ2-7; 7 bases are a match to TRBD2. The V segment lost 4 bases and the J segment 4 bases; nucleotides outside the gene matches: 10. CDR3 length: 14 residues. Germline V gives CDR1 SQVTM, CDR2 ANQGSEA. For the CDR3, the DNA is TGCAGCGTTGGCCCCGGGGACGGGGGGTACGAGCAGTACTTC. Translating gives CSVGPGDGGYEQYF.